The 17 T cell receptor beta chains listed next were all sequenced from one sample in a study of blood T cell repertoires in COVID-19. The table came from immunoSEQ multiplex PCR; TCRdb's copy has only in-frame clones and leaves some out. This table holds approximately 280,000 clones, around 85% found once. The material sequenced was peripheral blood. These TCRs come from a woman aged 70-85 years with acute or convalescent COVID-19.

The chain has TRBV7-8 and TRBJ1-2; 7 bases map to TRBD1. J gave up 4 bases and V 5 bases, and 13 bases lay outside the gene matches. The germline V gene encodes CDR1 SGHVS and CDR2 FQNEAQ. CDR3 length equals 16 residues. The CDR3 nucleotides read TGTGCCAGCAGCGGAAGACAGGGCACCGTCGGCTATGGCTACACCTTC. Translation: CASSGRQGTVGYGYTF. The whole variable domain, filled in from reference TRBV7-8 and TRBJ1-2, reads GAGVSQSPRYKVAKRGQDVALRCDPISGHVSLFWYQQALGQGPEFLTYFQNEAQLDKSGLPSDRFFAERPEGSVSTLKIQRTQQEDSAVYLCASSGRQGTVGYGYTFGSGTRLTVV.

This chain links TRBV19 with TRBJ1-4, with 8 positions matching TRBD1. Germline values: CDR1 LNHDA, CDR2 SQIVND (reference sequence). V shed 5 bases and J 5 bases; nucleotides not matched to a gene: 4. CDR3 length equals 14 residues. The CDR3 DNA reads TGTGCCAGTAGTTCCTGGGACAGGAATGAAAAACTGTTTTTT. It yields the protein CASSSWDRNEKLFF.

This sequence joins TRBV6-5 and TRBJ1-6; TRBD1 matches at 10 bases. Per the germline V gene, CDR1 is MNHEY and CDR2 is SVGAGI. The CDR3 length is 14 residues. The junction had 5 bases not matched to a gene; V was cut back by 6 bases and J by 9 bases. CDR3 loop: CASRGTGVASPLHF. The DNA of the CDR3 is TGTGCCAGCAGGGGGACAGGGGTGGCTTCACCCCTCCACTTT.

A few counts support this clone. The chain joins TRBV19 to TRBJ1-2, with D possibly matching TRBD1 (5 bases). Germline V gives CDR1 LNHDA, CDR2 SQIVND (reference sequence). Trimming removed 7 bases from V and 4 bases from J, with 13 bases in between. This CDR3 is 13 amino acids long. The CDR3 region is CASNQGTSYGYTF. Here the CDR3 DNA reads TGTGCCAGTAATCAGGGTACGTCCTATGGCTACACCTTC.

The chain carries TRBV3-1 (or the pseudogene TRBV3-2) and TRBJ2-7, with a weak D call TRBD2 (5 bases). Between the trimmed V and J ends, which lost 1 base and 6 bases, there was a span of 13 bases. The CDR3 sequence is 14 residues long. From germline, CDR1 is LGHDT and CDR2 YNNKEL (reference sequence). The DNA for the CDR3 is TGTGCCAGCAGCCAAGGGGCAACTAGTGGCGAGCAGTACTTC. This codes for CASSQGATSGEQYF.

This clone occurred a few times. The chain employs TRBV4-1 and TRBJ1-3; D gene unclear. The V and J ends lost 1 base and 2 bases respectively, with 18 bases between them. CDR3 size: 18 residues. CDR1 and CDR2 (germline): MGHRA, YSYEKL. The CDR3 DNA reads TGCGCCAGCAGCCAAGGCCTCGGCGGAGGGCAACCTGGAAACACCATATATTTT. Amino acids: CASSQGLGGGQPGNTIYF.

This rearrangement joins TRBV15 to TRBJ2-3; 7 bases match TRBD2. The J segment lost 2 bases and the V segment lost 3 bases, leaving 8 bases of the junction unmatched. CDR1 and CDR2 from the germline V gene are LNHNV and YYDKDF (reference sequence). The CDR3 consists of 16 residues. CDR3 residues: CATSSGGGTYTDTQYF. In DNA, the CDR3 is TGTGCCACCAGCAGTGGGGGGGGGACCTACACAGATACGCAGTATTTT.

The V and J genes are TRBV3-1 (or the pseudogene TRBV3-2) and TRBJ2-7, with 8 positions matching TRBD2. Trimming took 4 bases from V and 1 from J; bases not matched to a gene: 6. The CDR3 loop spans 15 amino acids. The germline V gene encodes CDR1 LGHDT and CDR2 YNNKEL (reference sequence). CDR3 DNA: TGTGCCAGCAGCCTCGGTAGCGGGGCATCCTACGAGCAGTACTTC. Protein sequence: CASSLGSGASYEQYF.

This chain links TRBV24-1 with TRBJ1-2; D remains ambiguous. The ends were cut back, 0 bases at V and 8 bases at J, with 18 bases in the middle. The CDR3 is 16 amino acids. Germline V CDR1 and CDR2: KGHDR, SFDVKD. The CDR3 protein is CATSDLRVWQAGGYTF. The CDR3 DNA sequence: TGTGCCACCAGTGATTTGAGGGTCTGGCAGGCGGGGGGCTACACCTTC.

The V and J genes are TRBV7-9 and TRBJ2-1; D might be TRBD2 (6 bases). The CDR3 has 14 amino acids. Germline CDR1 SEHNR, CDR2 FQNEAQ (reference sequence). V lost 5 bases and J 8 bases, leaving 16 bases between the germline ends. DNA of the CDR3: TGTGCCAGCAGCCCCAGTGGGGGAGGCGATGAGCAGTTCTTC. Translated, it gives CASSPSGGGDEQFF.

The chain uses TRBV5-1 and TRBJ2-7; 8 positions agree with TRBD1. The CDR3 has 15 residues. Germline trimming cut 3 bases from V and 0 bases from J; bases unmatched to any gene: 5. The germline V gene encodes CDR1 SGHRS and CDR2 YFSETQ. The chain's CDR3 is CASSSTGTGSYEQYF. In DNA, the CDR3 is TGCGCCAGCAGCTCGACCGGGACAGGCTCCTACGAGCAGTACTTC.

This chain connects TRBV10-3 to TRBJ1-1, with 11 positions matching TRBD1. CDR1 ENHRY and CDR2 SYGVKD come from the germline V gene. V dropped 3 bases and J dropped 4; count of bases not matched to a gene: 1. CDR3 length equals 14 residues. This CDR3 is CAISEGTGGTEAFF. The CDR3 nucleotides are TGTGCCATCAGTGAAGGGACAGGGGGCACTGAAGCTTTCTTT.

CDR3: CASSSGTGNYGYTF. The CDR3 DNA follows: TGTGCCAGCAGCTCCGGGACAGGGAACTATGGCTACACCTTC. J is TRBJ1-2 and V is TRBV7-9; TRBD1 agrees at 9 bases. Per the germline V gene, CDR1 is SEHNR and CDR2 is FQNEAQ (reference sequence). CDR3 length equals 14 residues. The trim removed 4 bases at V and 2 bases at J, leaving 2 bases unmatched. Variable domain in full (rest from reference TRBV7-9 and TRBJ1-2): DTGVSQNPRHKITKRGQNVTFRCDPISEHNRLYWYRQTLGQGPEFLTYFQNEAQLEKSRLLSDRFSAERPKGSFSTLEIQRTEQGDSAMYLCASSSGTGNYGYTFGSGTRLTVV.

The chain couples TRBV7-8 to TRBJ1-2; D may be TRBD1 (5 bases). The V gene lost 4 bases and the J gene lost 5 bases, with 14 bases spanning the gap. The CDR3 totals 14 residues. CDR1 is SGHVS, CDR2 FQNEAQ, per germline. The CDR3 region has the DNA TGTGCCAGCAGCTCTACCCGCCGGGGGTATGGCTACACCTTC. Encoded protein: CASSSTRRGYGYTF.

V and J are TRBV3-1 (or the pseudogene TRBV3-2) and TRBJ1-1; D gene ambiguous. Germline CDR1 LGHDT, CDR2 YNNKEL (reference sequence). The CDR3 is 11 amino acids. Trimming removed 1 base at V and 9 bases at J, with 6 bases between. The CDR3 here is CASSQGYKAFF. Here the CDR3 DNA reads TGTGCCAGCAGCCAAGGTTACAAAGCTTTCTTT.

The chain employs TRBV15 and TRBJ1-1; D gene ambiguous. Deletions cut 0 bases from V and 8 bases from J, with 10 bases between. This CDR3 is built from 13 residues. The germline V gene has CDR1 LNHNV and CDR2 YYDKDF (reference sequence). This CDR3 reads CATSRDEGREAFF. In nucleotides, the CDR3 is TGTGCCACCAGCAGAGACGAGGGCAGGGAAGCTTTCTTT.

CDR3 in amino acids: CASSLAFGDHEKLFF. CDR3 sequence (DNA): TGCGCCAGCAGCTTGGCTTTCGGAGACCATGAAAAACTGTTTTTT. The genes are TRBV5-1 and TRBJ1-4; no clear D. The CDR3 loop spans 15 amino acids. V was trimmed by 0 bases and J by 6 bases, leaving 12 bases between them. Germline V gives CDR1 SGHRS, CDR2 YFSETQ.